This section outlines one T cell receptor (beta chain) sequence together with its context. Its target is unknown. This sample is drawn from a study of human T cells and chemical hapten exposure. Study overall: Slight volume differences across pooled libraries mainly accounted for varying per-sample TCR yields.

Described time point: healthy volunteer bleed at 6 weeks. The authors extracted total RNA from unfractionated whole blood. Attachment of unique molecular identifiers to individual cDNA molecules was performed in the library. Authors' analysis steps: The number of TCRs in each sample had a median of approximately 96,000 and spanned about 23,224 to 690,600. Each CDR3 protein gets one entry after TCRdb re-called the RACE reads with MiXCR. For this entry, the V and J calls and clone size follow TCRdb and not the study's own pipeline. Among roughly 75,000 distinct CDR3 sequences, around 9.3% were seen once, and the ten largest hold approximately 1.5%. Study-wide points: The number of TCRs over 1 in 1000 frequency stayed unchanged after DPC.

CDR3 length equals 13 residues. The V and J ends lost 5 bases and 8 bases, in that order; junction bases with no gene match: 5. This TCR was sampled from a female donor in good health. Some clones in this sample may be carry-over from other donors' samples. The sequenced material came from whole blood. The chain has TRBV12-3 or TRBV12-4 and TRBJ1-4; TRBD1 matches at 7 bases. The chain's CDR3 is CASSLTGNEKLFF. DNA of the CDR3: TGTGCCAGCAGTCTGACAGGGAACGAAAAACTGTTTTTT.